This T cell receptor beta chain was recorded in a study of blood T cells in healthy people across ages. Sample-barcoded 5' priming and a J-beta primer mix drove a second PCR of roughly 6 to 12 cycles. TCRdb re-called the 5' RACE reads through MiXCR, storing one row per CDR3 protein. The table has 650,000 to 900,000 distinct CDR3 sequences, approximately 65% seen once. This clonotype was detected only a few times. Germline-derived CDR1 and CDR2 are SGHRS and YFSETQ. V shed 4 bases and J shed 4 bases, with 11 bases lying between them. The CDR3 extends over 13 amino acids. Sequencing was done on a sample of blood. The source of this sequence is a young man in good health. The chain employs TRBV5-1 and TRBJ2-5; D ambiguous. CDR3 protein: CASSVTTSETQYF. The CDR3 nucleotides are TGCGCCAGCAGCGTCACCACCTCAGAGACCCAGTACTTC.